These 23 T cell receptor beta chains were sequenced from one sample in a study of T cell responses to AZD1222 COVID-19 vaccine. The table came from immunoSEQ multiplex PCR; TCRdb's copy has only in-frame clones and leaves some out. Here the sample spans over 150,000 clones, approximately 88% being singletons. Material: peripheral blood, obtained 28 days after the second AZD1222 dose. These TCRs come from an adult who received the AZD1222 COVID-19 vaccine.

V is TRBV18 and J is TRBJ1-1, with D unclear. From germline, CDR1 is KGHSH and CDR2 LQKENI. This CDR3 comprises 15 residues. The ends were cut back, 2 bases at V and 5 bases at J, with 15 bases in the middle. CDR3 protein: CASSPAGADRTEAFF. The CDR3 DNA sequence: TGTGCCAGCTCACCAGCAGGAGCAGACCGAACTGAAGCTTTCTTT.

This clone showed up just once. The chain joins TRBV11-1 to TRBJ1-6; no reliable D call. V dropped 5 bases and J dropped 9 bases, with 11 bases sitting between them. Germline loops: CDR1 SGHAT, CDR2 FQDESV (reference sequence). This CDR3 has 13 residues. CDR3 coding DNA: TGTGCCAGCAGCCCACGGGCCGGTTCACCCCTCCACTTT. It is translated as CASSPRAGSPLHF.

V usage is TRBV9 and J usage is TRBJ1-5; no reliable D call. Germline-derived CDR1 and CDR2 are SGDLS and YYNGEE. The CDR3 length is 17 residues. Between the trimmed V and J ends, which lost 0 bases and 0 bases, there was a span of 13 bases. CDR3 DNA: TGTGCCAGCAGCGTAGGGGCGGTAACGAGTAGCAATCAGCCCCAGCATTTT. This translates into CASSVGAVTSSNQPQHF.

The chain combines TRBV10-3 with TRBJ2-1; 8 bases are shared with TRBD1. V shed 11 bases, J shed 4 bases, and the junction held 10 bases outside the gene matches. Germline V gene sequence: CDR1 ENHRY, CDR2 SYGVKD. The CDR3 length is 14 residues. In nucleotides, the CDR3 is TGTGCCGCAAGGCAGGACAGGGAGTACAATGAGCAGTTCTTC. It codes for CAARQDREYNEQFF.

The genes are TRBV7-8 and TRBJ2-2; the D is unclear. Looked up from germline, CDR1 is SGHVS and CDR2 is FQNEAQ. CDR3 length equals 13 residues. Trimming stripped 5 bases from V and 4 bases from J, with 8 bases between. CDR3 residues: CASSPTVTGELFF. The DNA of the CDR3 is TGTGCCAGCAGCCCCACAGTCACCGGGGAGCTGTTTTTT. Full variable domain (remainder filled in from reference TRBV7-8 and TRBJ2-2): GAGVSQSPRYKVAKRGQDVALRCDPISGHVSLFWYQQALGQGPEFLTYFQNEAQLDKSGLPSDRFFAERPEGSVSTLKIQRTQQEDSAVYLCASSPTVTGELFFGEGSRLTVL.

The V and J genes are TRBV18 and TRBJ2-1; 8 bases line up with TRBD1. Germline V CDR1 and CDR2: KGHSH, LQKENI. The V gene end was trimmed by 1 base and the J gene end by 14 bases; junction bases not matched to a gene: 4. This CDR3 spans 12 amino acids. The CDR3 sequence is CASSPRDRIEFF. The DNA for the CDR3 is TGTGCCAGCTCACCACGGGACAGGATCGAGTTCTTC.

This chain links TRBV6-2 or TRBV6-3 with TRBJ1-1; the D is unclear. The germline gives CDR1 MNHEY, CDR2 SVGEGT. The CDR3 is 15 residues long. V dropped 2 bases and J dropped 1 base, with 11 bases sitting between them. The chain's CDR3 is CASSYPLDPNTEAFF. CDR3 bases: TGTGCCAGCAGTTACCCACTGGACCCGAACACTGAAGCTTTCTTT.

CDR3 amino acids: CASHEQYF. The CDR3 DNA follows: TGTGCCAGCCACGAGCAGTACTTC. The chain has TRBV6-4 and TRBJ2-7; D ambiguous. Germline values: CDR1 MRHNA, CDR2 SNTAGT. V shed 8 bases and J shed 5 bases, with 1 base lying between them. The CDR3 runs 8 residues.

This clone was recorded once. The CDR3 loop reads CASSQGQVEEAFF. The CDR3, as DNA: TGCGCCAGCAGCCAAGGACAGGTGGAAGAAGCTTTCTTT. The chain recombines TRBV4-1 with TRBJ1-1, with D maybe TRBD1 (6 bases). This CDR3 region has 13 residues. V lost 1 base, J lost 8 bases, and 11 bases lay in between. Germline V gene data show CDR1 as MGHRA and CDR2 as YSYEKL.

The CDR3 is CASSLGLADTQYF. The CDR3 nucleotides read TGCGCCAGCAGCTTAGGGTTGGCAGATACGCAGTATTTT. This chain joins TRBV5-1 and TRBJ2-3, with D unresolved. The CDR3 has 13 residues. CDR1 and CDR2 (germline): SGHRS, YFSETQ. Trimming shortened V by 2 bases and J by 4 bases, and 8 bases separated the two germline ends. The full variable domain, its missing parts supplied by reference TRBV5-1 and TRBJ2-3, is KAGVTQTPRYLIKTRGQQVTLSCSPISGHRSVSWYQQTPGQGLQFLFEYFSETQRNKGNFPGRFSGRQFSNSRSEMNVSTLELGDSALYLCASSLGLADTQYFGPGTRLTVL.

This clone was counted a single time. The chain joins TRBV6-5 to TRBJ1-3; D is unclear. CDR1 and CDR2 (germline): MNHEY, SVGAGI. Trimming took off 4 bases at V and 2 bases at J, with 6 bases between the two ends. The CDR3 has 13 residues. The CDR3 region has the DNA TGTGCCAGCAGTTTGTCAGCTGGAAACACCATATATTTT. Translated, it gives CASSLSAGNTIYF.

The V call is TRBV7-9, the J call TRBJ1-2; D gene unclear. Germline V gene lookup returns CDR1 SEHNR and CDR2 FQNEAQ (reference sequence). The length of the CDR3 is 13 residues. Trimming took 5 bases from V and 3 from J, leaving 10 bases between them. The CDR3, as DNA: TGTGCCAGCAGCACGGGTACAGACTATGGCTACACCTTC. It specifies CASSTGTDYGYTF.

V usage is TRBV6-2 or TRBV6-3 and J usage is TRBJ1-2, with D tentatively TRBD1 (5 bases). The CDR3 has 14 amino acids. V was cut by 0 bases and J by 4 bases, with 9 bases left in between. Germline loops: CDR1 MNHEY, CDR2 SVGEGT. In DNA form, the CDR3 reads TGTGCCAGCAGTTACTCGGGACCAATCTATGGCTACACCTTC. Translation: CASSYSGPIYGYTF.

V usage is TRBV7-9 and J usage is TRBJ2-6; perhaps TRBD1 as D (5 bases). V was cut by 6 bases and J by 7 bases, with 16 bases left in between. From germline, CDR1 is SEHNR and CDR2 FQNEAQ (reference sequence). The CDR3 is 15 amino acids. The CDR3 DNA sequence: TGTGCCAGCAGTCACAGGACCCAGTACGCCAACGTCCTGACTTTC. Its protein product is CASSHRTQYANVLTF.

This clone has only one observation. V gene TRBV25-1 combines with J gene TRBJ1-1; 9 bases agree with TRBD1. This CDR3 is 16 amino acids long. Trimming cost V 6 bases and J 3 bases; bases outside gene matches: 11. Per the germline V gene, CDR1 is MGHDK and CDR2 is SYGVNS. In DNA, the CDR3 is TGTGCCAGCAGCCCTTTTTCGGGACAGGGTGACACTGAAGCTTTCTTT. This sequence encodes CASSPFSGQGDTEAFF.

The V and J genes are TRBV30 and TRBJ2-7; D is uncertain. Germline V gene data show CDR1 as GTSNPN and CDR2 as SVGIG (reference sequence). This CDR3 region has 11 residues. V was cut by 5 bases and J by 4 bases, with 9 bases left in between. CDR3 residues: CAWQGNYEQYF. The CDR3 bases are TGTGCCTGGCAAGGGAATTACGAGCAGTACTTC. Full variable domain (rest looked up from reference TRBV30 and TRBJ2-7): SQTIHQWPATLVQPVGSPLSLECTVEGTSNPNLYWYRQAAGRGLQLLFYSVGIGQISSEVPQNLSASRPQDRQFILSSKKLLLSDSGFYLCAWQGNYEQYFGPGTRLTVT.

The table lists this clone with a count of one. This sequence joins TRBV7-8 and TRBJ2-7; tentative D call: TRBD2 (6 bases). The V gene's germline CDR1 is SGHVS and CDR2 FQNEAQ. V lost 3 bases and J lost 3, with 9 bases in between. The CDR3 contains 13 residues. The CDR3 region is CASSFFGGYEQYF. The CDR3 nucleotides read TGTGCCAGCAGCTTTTTCGGGGGCTACGAGCAGTACTTC.

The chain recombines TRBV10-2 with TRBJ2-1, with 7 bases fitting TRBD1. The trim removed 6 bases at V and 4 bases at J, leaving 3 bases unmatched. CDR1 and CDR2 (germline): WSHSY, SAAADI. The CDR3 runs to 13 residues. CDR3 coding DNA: TGCGCCAGCAGGAGGGGGCGATACAATGAGCAGTTCTTC. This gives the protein CASRRGRYNEQFF.

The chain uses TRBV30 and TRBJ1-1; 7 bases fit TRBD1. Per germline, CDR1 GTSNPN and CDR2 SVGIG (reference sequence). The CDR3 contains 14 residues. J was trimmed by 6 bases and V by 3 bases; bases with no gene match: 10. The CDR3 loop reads CAWSLGGGRAEAFF. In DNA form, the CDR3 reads TGTGCCTGGAGCTTAGGAGGGGGCCGCGCTGAAGCTTTCTTT.

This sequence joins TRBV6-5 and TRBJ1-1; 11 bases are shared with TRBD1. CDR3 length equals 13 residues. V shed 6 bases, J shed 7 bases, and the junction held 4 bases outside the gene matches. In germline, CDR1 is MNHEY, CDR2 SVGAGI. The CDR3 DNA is TGTGCCAGCAGCCTGGGACAGGGGGGTGAAGCTTTCTTT. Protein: CASSLGQGGEAFF.

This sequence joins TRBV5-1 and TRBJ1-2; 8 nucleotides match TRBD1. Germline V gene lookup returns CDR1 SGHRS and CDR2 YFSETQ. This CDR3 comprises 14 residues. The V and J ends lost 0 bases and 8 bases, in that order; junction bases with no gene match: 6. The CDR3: CASSLGRQGRGYTF. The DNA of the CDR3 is TGCGCCAGCAGCTTGGGCCGACAGGGGAGGGGCTACACCTTC.

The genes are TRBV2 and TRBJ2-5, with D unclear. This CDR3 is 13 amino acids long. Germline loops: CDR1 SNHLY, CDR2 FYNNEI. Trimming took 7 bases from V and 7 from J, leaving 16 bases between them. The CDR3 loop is CASKPSELGTQYF. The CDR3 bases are TGTGCCAGCAAACCCTCCGAGCTCGGGACCCAGTACTTC.

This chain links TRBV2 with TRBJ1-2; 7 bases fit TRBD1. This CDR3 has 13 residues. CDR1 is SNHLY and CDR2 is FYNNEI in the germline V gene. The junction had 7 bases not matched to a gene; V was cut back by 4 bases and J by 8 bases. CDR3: CASSGTGWNGYTF. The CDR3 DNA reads TGTGCCAGCAGTGGGACAGGATGGAACGGCTACACCTTC.